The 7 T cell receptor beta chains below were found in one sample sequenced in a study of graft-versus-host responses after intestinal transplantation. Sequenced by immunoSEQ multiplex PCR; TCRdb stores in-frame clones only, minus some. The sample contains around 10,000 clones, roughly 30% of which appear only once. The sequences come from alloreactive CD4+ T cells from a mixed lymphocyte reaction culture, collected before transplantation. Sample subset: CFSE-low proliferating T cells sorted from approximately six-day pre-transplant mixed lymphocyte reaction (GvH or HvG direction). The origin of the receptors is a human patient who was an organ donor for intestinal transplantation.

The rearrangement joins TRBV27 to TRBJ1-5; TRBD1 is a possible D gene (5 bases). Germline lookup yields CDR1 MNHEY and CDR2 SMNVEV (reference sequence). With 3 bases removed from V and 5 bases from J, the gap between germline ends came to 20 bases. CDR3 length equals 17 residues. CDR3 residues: CASSFFIPGAGYQPQHF. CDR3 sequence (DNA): TGTGCCAGCAGTTTCTTTATCCCCGGGGCGGGATATCAGCCCCAGCATTTT.

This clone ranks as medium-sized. The CDR3 sequence is CASSFQGAREQFF. CDR3 coding DNA: TGCGCCAGCAGCTTCCAGGGTGCTCGTGAGCAGTTCTTC. The V call is TRBV5-1, the J call TRBJ2-1, with a possible D match to TRBD1 (5 bases). V was trimmed by 2 bases and J by 9 bases, leaving 12 bases between them. The CDR3 extends over 13 amino acids. Germline loops: CDR1 SGHRS, CDR2 YFSETQ.

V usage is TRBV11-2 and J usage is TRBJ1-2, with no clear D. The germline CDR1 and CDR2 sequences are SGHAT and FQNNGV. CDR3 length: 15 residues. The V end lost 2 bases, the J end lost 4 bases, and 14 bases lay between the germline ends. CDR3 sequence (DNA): TGTGCCAGCAGCTTATCAGGATACCTATCCTATGGCTACACCTTC. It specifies CASSLSGYLSYGYTF.

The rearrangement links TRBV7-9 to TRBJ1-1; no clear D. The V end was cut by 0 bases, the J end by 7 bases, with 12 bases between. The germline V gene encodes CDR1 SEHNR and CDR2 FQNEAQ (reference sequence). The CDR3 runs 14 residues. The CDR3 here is CASSLAGEAREAFF. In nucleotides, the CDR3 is TGTGCCAGCAGCTTAGCTGGAGAGGCCCGTGAAGCTTTCTTT.

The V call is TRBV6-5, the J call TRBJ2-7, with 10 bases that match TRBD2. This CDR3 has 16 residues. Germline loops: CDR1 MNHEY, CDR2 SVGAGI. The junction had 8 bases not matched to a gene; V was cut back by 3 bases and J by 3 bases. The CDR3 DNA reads TGTGCCAGCAGTTATGGTCTCCGACTAGCGGGCTACGAGCAGTACTTC. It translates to CASSYGLRLAGYEQYF.

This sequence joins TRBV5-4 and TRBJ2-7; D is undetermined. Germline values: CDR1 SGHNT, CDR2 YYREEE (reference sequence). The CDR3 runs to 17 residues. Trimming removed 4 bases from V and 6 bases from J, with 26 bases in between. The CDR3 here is CASSPALDDWMVGEQYF. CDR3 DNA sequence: TGTGCCAGCAGCCCGGCGCTGGATGACTGGATGGTTGGCGAGCAGTACTTC.

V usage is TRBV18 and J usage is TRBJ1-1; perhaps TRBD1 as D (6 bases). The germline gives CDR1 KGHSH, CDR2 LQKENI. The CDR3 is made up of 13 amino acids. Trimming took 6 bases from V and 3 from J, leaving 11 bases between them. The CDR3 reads CASSPNRDTEAFF. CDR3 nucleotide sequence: TGTGCCAGCTCGCCTAACAGGGACACTGAAGCTTTCTTT.